This T cell receptor (beta chain) was documented in a study of Graves' ophthalmopathy and Graves' hyperthyroidism. On the study more broadly: Peripheral blood was collected at initial diagnosis, before any treatment. Findings of the study overall: In blood, most expanded thyroid clonotypes above 0.001 frequency were also detected.

This clonotype has a single count. Its antigen is not identified. CAS ≥3, NOSPECS ≥4, moderate-to-severe activity and duration under 3 months marked donors with ophthalmopathy. Fresh peripheral blood, roughly 9.8 ml, was the PBMC source. The sequenced template was RNA, covering the TCR beta CDR3 region. First-round RT-PCR employed HTBI primers, with a second-round multiplex PCR after it. TCRdb reprocessed the multiplex PCR reads with MiXCR, giving one entry per CDR3 protein. The sample has more than 550,000 distinct CDR3 sequences, about two fifths seen once. Germline loops: CDR1 SEHNR, CDR2 FQNEAQ (reference sequence). V was shortened by 5 bases and J by 7 bases, with 17 bases between the two germline ends. This CDR3 is 15 amino acids long.

The TCR comes from an adult man with Graves' ophthalmopathy. Material: peripheral blood. The chain joins TRBV7-9 to TRBJ1-4; a weak D match, TRBD1 (5 bases). The CDR3 nucleotides read TGTGCCAGCAGCCCACCTGAGACGGGGGTTGAAAAACTGTTTTTT. Its translation: CASSPPETGVEKLFF. The full variable domain, rest sourced from reference TRBV7-9 and TRBJ1-4, is DTGVSQNPRHKITKRGQNVTFRCDPISEHNRLYWYRQTLGQGPEFLTYFQNEAQLEKSRLLSDRFSAERPKGSFSTLEIQRTEQGDSAMYLCASSPPETGVEKLFFGSGTQLSVL.